Shown below are 27 T cell receptor beta chains from a single sample sequenced in a study of tumour-infiltrating T cells in Burkitt lymphoma. TCRdb's copy holds only in-frame clones and misses some; the assay was immunoSEQ multiplex PCR. Counted here are about 17,000 clones, approximately 80% occurring once; the ten biggest clones make up around 2.2%. Input material: tumor tissue. The receptors shown here come from a human donor with diffuse large B-cell lymphoma.

This chain uses TRBV9 with TRBJ1-6; D may be TRBD1 (5 bases). V lost 0 bases to trimming and J lost 7 bases, with 11 bases between them. The germline V gene has CDR1 SGDLS and CDR2 YYNGEE. This CDR3 region has 15 residues. CDR3 protein: CASSVGGTLNSPLHF. In DNA form, the CDR3 reads TGTGCCAGCAGCGTAGGCGGGACCTTGAATTCACCCCTCCACTTT.

The V call is TRBV5-1, the J call TRBJ2-3; a possible D gene is TRBD1 (6 bases). Trimming took 4 bases from V and 6 from J, leaving 6 bases between them. CDR1 and CDR2 (germline): SGHRS, YFSETQ. The CDR3 totals 11 residues. CDR3: CASSQGDTQYF. CDR3 sequence (DNA): TGCGCCAGCAGCCAGGGGGATACGCAGTATTTT.

The gene calls are TRBV29-1 and TRBJ1-5, with 8 bases that match TRBD1. From germline, CDR1 is SQVTM and CDR2 ANQGSEA. This CDR3 is built from 13 residues. Germline trimming cut 5 bases from V and 7 bases from J; bases unmatched to any gene: 7. CDR3 coding DNA: TGCAGCGTTCTGACAGGGGAAGGCCAGCCCCAGCATTTT. Residues: CSVLTGEGQPQHF.

V and J are TRBV18 and TRBJ1-4; D call uncertain. The germline V gene has CDR1 KGHSH and CDR2 LQKENI. Deletions cut 0 bases from V and 8 bases from J, with 13 bases between. The CDR3 is 15 amino acids. CDR3 in amino acids: CASSPPGMGEEKLFF. In nucleotides, the CDR3 is TGTGCCAGCTCACCACCGGGAATGGGAGAAGAAAAACTGTTTTTT.

The chain carries TRBV7-9 and TRBJ2-3; D is unresolved. Trimming took 6 bases from V and 2 from J, leaving 6 bases between them. Germline CDR1 is SEHNR and CDR2 is FQNEAQ (reference sequence). The CDR3 has 12 amino acids. CDR3 residues: CASRGFTDTQYF. The CDR3 DNA sequence: TGTGCCAGCAGAGGCTTCACAGATACGCAGTATTTT.

V gene TRBV7-8 combines with J gene TRBJ2-7, with D hard to call. This CDR3 is built from 14 residues. CDR1 SGHVS and CDR2 FQNEAQ come from the germline V gene. V was cut by 5 bases and J by 4 bases, with 15 bases left in between. The CDR3 DNA follows: TGTGCCAGCAGCCCGTTGTTTTCTGAATACGAGCAGTACTTC. Translated: CASSPLFSEYEQYF.

V gene TRBV21-1 combines with J gene TRBJ2-3; the table's D call of TRBD2 was not tested on the DNA. TRBV21-1 is marked as a pseudogene. This CDR3 is built from 15 residues. This CDR3 reads CASSSGLGSQDTQYF. The CDR3 region has the DNA TGTGCCAGCAGCTCGGGACTCGGGAGCCAAGATACGCAGTATTTT.

This sequence joins TRBV6-5 and TRBJ1-1, with D maybe TRBD1 (5 bases). Germline V gives CDR1 MNHEY, CDR2 SVGAGI. V shed 2 bases and J shed 8 bases, with 12 bases lying between them. There are 13 residues in the CDR3. The CDR3 region is CASSYGQGLEAFF. The CDR3 DNA is TGTGCCAGCAGTTACGGGCAGGGCTTAGAAGCTTTCTTT.

The rearrangement joins TRBV6-5 to TRBJ2-1; 13 bases line up with TRBD2. Germline CDR1 and CDR2: MNHEY and SVGAGI. The trim removed 4 bases at V and 7 bases at J, leaving 4 bases unmatched. CDR3 size: 15 residues. The CDR3 loop is CASSSLAGGRNEQFF. DNA for the CDR3: TGTGCCAGCAGTTCACTAGCGGGGGGGCGGAATGAGCAGTTCTTC.

V is TRBV14 and J is TRBJ2-5; no clear D. The CDR3 sequence is 15 residues long. V was clipped by 6 bases and J by 5 bases, with 19 bases between them. Germline assignment: CDR1 SGHDN and CDR2 FVKESK. Here the CDR3 DNA reads TGTGCCAGCAGGCACAAGGTAGGGTCTTGGGAGACCCAGTACTTC. Protein product: CASRHKVGSWETQYF.

The V gene is TRBV4-2, the J gene TRBJ1-5; perhaps TRBD1 as D (5 bases). Germline CDR1 and CDR2: LGHNA and YNFKEQ. Trimming stripped 0 bases from V and 7 bases from J, with 7 bases between. The CDR3 runs 13 residues. CDR3 in DNA: TGTGCCAGCAGCCAAGACAGGGCACAGCCCCAGCATTTT. This translates into CASSQDRAQPQHF.

About this clone: One junction end does not reproduce the germline sequence, and a read error may be involved. V and J are TRBV5-1 and TRBJ2-5; the D call may be TRBD1 or TRBD2 (5 bases each). Germline lookup yields CDR1 SGHRS and CDR2 YFSETQ. The CDR3 is 13 amino acids. As DNA, the CDR3 is TGTGCCAGCACCCAGGGAGAGCGGGAGACCCAGTACTTC. Translated, it gives CASTQGERETQYF.

This clone was recorded once. V usage is TRBV6-5 and J usage is TRBJ1-1, with TRBD1 matching 9 bases. The CDR3 has 14 residues. CDR1 is MNHEY and CDR2 is SVGAGI in the germline V gene. Trimming at V came to 6 bases and at J to 5 bases, leaving 7 bases not matched to a gene. The CDR3 reads CASSLGQGNTEAFF. Here the CDR3 DNA reads TGTGCCAGCAGCTTAGGACAGGGGAATACTGAAGCTTTCTTT.

The rearrangement uses TRBV10-3 and TRBJ2-7; D is unresolved. V shed 11 bases and J shed 0 bases, with 20 bases lying between them. This CDR3 is 15 amino acids long. Germline CDR1 reads ENHRY; CDR2 reads SYGVKD. This CDR3 is CAAATPTYSSYEQYF. CDR3 DNA: TGTGCCGCCGCAACGCCGACGTACAGCTCCTACGAGCAGTACTTC.

This clone appeared once. One end of the junction does not line up with germline, which may come from a read error. V gene TRBV20-1 combines with J gene TRBJ1-2, with D tentatively TRBD1 (5 bases). Germline CDR1 and CDR2: DFQATT and SNEGSKA (reference sequence). The CDR3 length is 11 residues. The CDR3 nucleotides are TGCAGTGCTGAATGGGACTATGGCTACATCTTC. It encodes CSAEWDYGYIF.

The CDR3 loop is CATSPDRTGEAFF. CDR3 sequence (DNA): TGTGCCACCAGCCCAGATCGGACGGGGGAAGCTTTCTTT. The rearrangement links TRBV15 to TRBJ1-1; D is unclear. CDR3 length: 13 residues. Trimming took off 5 bases at V and 8 bases at J, with 15 bases between the two ends. The germline V gene has CDR1 LNHNV and CDR2 YYDKDF (reference sequence).

By proportion, this clone is medium-sized. This chain joins TRBV7-8 and TRBJ1-4, with D hard to call. This CDR3 is 14 amino acids long. V lost 3 bases, J lost 3 bases, and 8 bases lay in between. Per the germline V gene, CDR1 is SGHVS and CDR2 is FQNEAQ. CDR3 bases: TGTGCCAGCAGCTTTGTGCTGTCTAATGAAAAACTGTTTTTT. Translation gives CASSFVLSNEKLFF.

The chain has TRBV18 and TRBJ2-7; D gene ambiguous. This CDR3 comprises 12 residues. Per germline, CDR1 KGHSH and CDR2 LQKENI. Trimming removed 4 bases from V and 6 bases from J, with 10 bases in between. The CDR3 sequence: CASSRASLEQYF. Written as DNA, the CDR3 is TGTGCCAGCTCACGGGCCAGCCTCGAGCAGTACTTC. Full variable domain (missing parts from reference TRBV18 and TRBJ2-7): NAGVMQNPRHLVRRRGQEARLRCSPMKGHSHVYWYRQLPEEGLKFMVYLQKENIIDESGMPKERFSAEFPKEGPSILRIQQVVRGDSAAYFCASSRASLEQYFGPGTRLTVT.

The chain links TRBV9 to TRBJ1-1; 10 positions match TRBD1. From germline, CDR1 is SGDLS and CDR2 YYNGEE. The CDR3 runs 15 residues. V dropped 0 bases and J dropped 6; count of bases not matched to a gene: 5. The CDR3 DNA is TGTGCCAGCAGCGTAGACGGGACAGGGGACTCTGAAGCTTTCTTT. This codes for CASSVDGTGDSEAFF.

This chain links TRBV4-3 with TRBJ2-7, with 8 positions matching TRBD2. Trimming cost V 0 bases and J 5 bases; bases outside gene matches: 6. CDR3 length: 15 residues. The germline V gene has CDR1 LGHNA and CDR2 YSLEER. The CDR3 coding sequence is TGCGCCAGCAGCCAAGATCGCGGGAGGTGGGACGAGCAGTACTTC. Translating it yields CASSQDRGRWDEQYF.

In its sample, this clone was seen a few times. The chain combines TRBV7-3 with TRBJ1-6, with D hard to call. Germline V gene sequence: CDR1 SGHTA, CDR2 FQGTGA. Trimming stripped 2 bases from V and 6 bases from J, with 17 bases between. The CDR3 length is 17 residues. The CDR3 protein is CASSLYPRQVSNSPLHF. The CDR3 DNA follows: TGTGCCAGCAGCTTATACCCCCGCCAGGTCTCTAATTCACCCCTCCACTTT. The full variable domain, its missing parts supplied by reference TRBV7-3 and TRBJ1-6, is GAGVSQTPSNKVTEKGKYVELRCDPISGHTALYWYRQSLGQGPEFLIYFQGTGAADDSGLPNDRFFAVRPEGSVSTLKIQRTERGDSAVYLCASSLYPRQVSNSPLHFGNGTRLTVT.

V and J are TRBV6-1 and TRBJ1-2; 8 bases agree with TRBD1. V trimming: 4 bases; J trimming: 7 bases; junction bases outside the gene matches: 5. Germline assignment: CDR1 MNHNS and CDR2 SASEGT. The CDR3 covers 13 residues. CDR3: CASSAQGAGGYTF. The DNA of the CDR3 is TGTGCCAGCAGTGCGCAGGGGGCGGGTGGCTACACCTTC.

V and J are TRBV7-3 and TRBJ1-6; no definite D call. With 2 bases removed from V and 10 bases from J, the gap between germline ends came to 12 bases. The CDR3 totals 14 residues. Looked up from germline, CDR1 is SGHTA and CDR2 is FQGTGA. CDR3 DNA: TGTGCCAGCAGCTTAGGGATAGGTGGCTCACCCCTCCACTTT. This gives the protein CASSLGIGGSPLHF.

The chain joins TRBV18 to TRBJ2-1; 10 bases map to TRBD2. This CDR3 comprises 17 residues. Per the germline V gene, CDR1 is KGHSH and CDR2 is LQKENI. Losses at the gene ends were 4 bases for V and 7 bases for J; bases not matched to a gene: 13. The CDR3 protein is CASSQRTSGISGNEQFF. In DNA, the CDR3 is TGTGCCAGCTCACAGAGGACTAGCGGCATTTCGGGGAATGAGCAGTTCTTC.

V and J are TRBV10-3 and TRBJ1-5; D gene unclear. CDR1 ENHRY and CDR2 SYGVKD come from the germline V gene. This CDR3 is 15 amino acids long. V was cut by 2 bases and J by 5 bases, with 13 bases left in between. CDR3 loop: CAISEGGSMYQPQHF. The DNA for the CDR3 is TGTGCCATCAGTGAGGGCGGCAGCATGTATCAGCCCCAGCATTTT.

This chain links TRBV19 with TRBJ1-4; D remains ambiguous. The CDR3 consists of 15 residues. Trimming stripped 3 bases from V and 4 bases from J, with 12 bases between. The germline V gene has CDR1 LNHDA and CDR2 SQIVND (reference sequence). The CDR3: CASSIGGVYNEKLFF. In DNA form, the CDR3 reads TGTGCCAGTAGTATCGGTGGGGTCTATAATGAAAAACTGTTTTTT.

This sequence joins TRBV18 and TRBJ2-2, with TRBD1 identical over 8 bases. CDR1 KGHSH and CDR2 LQKENI come from the germline V gene. The CDR3 covers 19 residues. Germline trimming cut 3 bases from V and 2 bases from J; bases unmatched to any gene: 14. The DNA for the CDR3 is TGTGCCAGCTCACCGAACAGGGGGTTGACCGCGCTAAACACCGGGGAGCTGTTTTTT. Protein: CASSPNRGLTALNTGELFF.